The next 3 T cell receptor beta chains were all read from a single sample in a study of cytomegalovirus exposure and HLA in healthy donors. With 60 Vbeta and 13 Jbeta primers, the PCR was carried out. Repertoires were generated with immunoSEQ multiplex PCR, while TCRdb's copy carries only in-frame clones and drops some. The sample yields nearly 110,000 clones, 65% to 75% seen once. Sample: PBMCs. The receptors stem from a female donor in good health and CMV-seronegative.

The chain has TRBV28 and TRBJ1-1, with 8 bases aligning to TRBD1. This CDR3 comprises 17 residues. Per the germline V gene, CDR1 is MDHEN and CDR2 is SYDVKM. The J segment lost 5 bases and the V segment lost 6 bases, leaving 17 bases of the junction unmatched. CDR3 sequence: CASSNDRGRLLGTEAFF. Here the CDR3 DNA reads TGTGCCAGCAGCAACGACAGGGGCCGGCTCCTGGGGACTGAAGCTTTCTTT.

This clone appeared a few times. In DNA form, the CDR3 reads TGCGCCAGCAGCTTGACTGGTTACAATGAGCAGTTCTTC. Amino acids: CASSLTGYNEQFF. The chain links TRBV5-1 to TRBJ2-1; D not resolved. Germline CDR1 SGHRS, CDR2 YFSETQ. This CDR3 has 13 amino acids. Trimming left V 1 base short and J 4 bases short, with 6 bases between.

The chain has TRBV11-2 and TRBJ2-5; 7 nucleotides line up with TRBD2. The CDR3 totals 15 residues. The trim removed 2 bases at V and 5 bases at J, leaving 8 bases unmatched. Looked up from germline, CDR1 is SGHAT and CDR2 is FQNNGV. The CDR3 spells CASSLLLWEGETQYF. CDR3 coding DNA: TGTGCCAGCAGCTTACTTCTATGGGAGGGGGAGACCCAGTACTTC.